The clone carrying this T cell receptor (beta chain) appeared many times. Its matching antigen is unknown. This sample was included in a study of T cells in Graves' hyperthyroidism and ophthalmopathy. This CDR3 has 15 residues. Germline-derived CDR1 and CDR2 are DFQATT and SNEGSKA (reference sequence). V shed 1 base and J shed 4 bases, with 14 bases lying between them. RNA transcripts yielded amplified TCR beta CDR3 regions. The HTBI primer set was used in a first-round RT-PCR of the TCR CDR3. TCRdb re-called the multiplex PCR reads through MiXCR, storing one row per CDR3 protein. This sample has about 520,000 distinct CDR3 sequences, with roughly 20% found just once. Not enrolled were patients with uncontrolled infection, other autoimmune disease, pregnancy or lactation. Diagnoses were established using clinical symptoms, serum thyroxine and TRAb, thyroid ultrasound and orbital computed tomography. PBMCs were collected from a roughly 10 ml volume of fresh peripheral blood.

Study conclusions and caveats: Blood also held most thyroid clonotypes expanded beyond 0.001.

This sequence was found in a man younger than 35 with Graves' hyperthyroidism. The sequenced sample consisted of blood. The genes are TRBV20-1 and TRBJ1-5, with D possibly TRBD1 on 5 matching bases. CDR3 amino acids: CSARGSQGWNQPQHF. DNA for the CDR3: TGCAGTGCTAGAGGGTCCCAGGGATGGAATCAGCCCCAGCATTTT.